One sample yielded the 4 T cell receptor beta chains listed below, sequenced in a study of blood T cell repertoires in COVID-19. Only in-frame clones appear in the TCRdb table, and some are missing; sequencing was by immunoSEQ multiplex PCR. The data contain 77,000 or so clones, 65% to 90% of them seen just once; the ten biggest clones take up approximately 6.9%. Sequenced sample: peripheral blood. These receptors originate from a man aged 25-45 years with COVID-19, enrolled during active disease.

This clone was seen more than once but under ten times. CDR3 protein: CASSQTDRSRRAFF. The CDR3 DNA follows: TGTGCCAGCAGCCAAACCGACAGGTCCCGGAGGGCTTTCTTT. The rearrangement joins TRBV3-1 (or the pseudogene TRBV3-2) to TRBJ1-1, with TRBD1 as a possible D gene (6 bases). V gave up 2 bases and J gave up 11 bases, with 18 bases separating them. Per the germline V gene, CDR1 is LGHDT and CDR2 is YNNKEL (reference sequence). The CDR3 contains 14 residues.

The rearrangement joins TRBV29-1 to TRBJ2-7; D might be TRBD1 (5 bases). Deletions cut 6 bases from V and 4 bases from J, with 13 bases between. Germline values: CDR1 SQVTM, CDR2 ANQGSEA. The CDR3 is made up of 12 amino acids. DNA for the CDR3: TGCAGCGTCCTCTACCAGGGTTACGAGCAGTACTTC. It is translated as CSVLYQGYEQYF.

The rearrangement links TRBV30 to TRBJ2-2, with unresolved D. Deletions cut 3 bases from V and 5 bases from J, with 4 bases between. Germline assignment: CDR1 GTSNPN and CDR2 SVGIG (reference sequence). This CDR3 has 11 amino acids. The CDR3 sequence: CAWSLTGELFF. The CDR3 region has the DNA TGTGCCTGGAGCCTTACCGGGGAGCTGTTTTTT. Full variable domain (rest looked up from reference TRBV30 and TRBJ2-2): SQTIHQWPATLVQPVGSPLSLECTVEGTSNPNLYWYRQAAGRGLQLLFYSVGIGQISSEVPQNLSASRPQDRQFILSSKKLLLSDSGFYLCAWSLTGELFFGEGSRLTVL.

In this sample, this clone turned up once. The chain has TRBV10-3 and TRBJ1-3, with 7 bases matching TRBD1. Germline assignment: CDR1 ENHRY and CDR2 SYGVKD. The CDR3 consists of 16 residues. V lost 0 bases to trimming and J lost 1 base; unmatched junction nucleotides: 3. CDR3: CAISESDRPSGNTIYF. DNA of the CDR3: TGTGCCATCAGTGAGTCGGACAGGCCTTCTGGAAACACCATATATTTT.